The 17 T cell receptor beta chains below all came from one sample that was sequenced in a study of OX40 agonist ivuxolimab in advanced cancers. TCRdb keeps only in-frame clones here, not all; method: immunoSEQ multiplex PCR. The table lists around 58,000 clones, approximately 83% of them singletons. The sample in question was CD4+ or CD8+ T cells sorted from blood, obtained in a trial of the OX40 agonist ivuxolimab. These receptors came from an adult with an advanced solid tumor such as melanoma, head and neck, liver or kidney cancer.

The DNA for the CDR3 is TGTGCCATCAGTGAGGGCAATTCTTACGAGCAGTACTTC. This sequence encodes CAISEGNSYEQYF. The chain links TRBV10-3 to TRBJ2-5; D remains unclear. The J call is in doubt because the DNA end fits TRBJ2-7 better. In germline, CDR1 is ENHRY, CDR2 SYGVKD. This CDR3 has 13 amino acids.

The chain joins TRBV6-1 to TRBJ2-2, with TRBD2 identical over 7 bases. The CDR3 covers 15 residues. The germline V gene encodes CDR1 MNHNS and CDR2 SASEGT. J lost 4 bases, V lost 4 bases, and 6 bases had no gene match. This chain's CDR3 is CASSVSRGSTGELFF. The CDR3 DNA follows: TGTGCCAGCAGTGTGTCGCGGGGGAGCACCGGGGAGCTGTTTTTT.

This chain connects TRBV29-1 to TRBJ2-6, with a tentative D call TRBD2 (6 bases). From germline, CDR1 is SQVTM and CDR2 ANQGSEA. This CDR3 has 14 residues. V dropped 7 bases and J dropped 5 bases, with 15 bases sitting between them. CDR3 coding DNA: TGCAGCGAATTCCTGGGACTCCGGGCCAACGTCCTGACTTTC. It yields the protein CSEFLGLRANVLTF.

The chain is built from TRBV7-8 and TRBJ2-1; a weak D match, TRBD2 (7 bases). The CDR3 contains 16 residues. V gave up 1 base and J gave up 4 bases, with 14 bases separating them. Germline V gene sequence: CDR1 SGHVS, CDR2 FQNEAQ. CDR3 DNA sequence: TGTGCCAGCAGCTTAGATGGCGGGGGCCTATACAATGAGCAGTTCTTC. It yields the protein CASSLDGGGLYNEQFF.

The chain has TRBV6-4 and TRBJ1-5; tentatively, D is TRBD1 (5 bases). The CDR3 length is 15 residues. V gave up 2 bases and J gave up 5 bases, with 13 bases separating them. CDR1 is MRHNA and CDR2 is SNTAGT in the germline V gene. CDR3 bases: TGTGCCAGCAGTGACCGGCAGGGCCTCTATCAGCCCCAGCATTTT. Its protein product is CASSDRQGLYQPQHF.

This chain uses TRBV4-3 with TRBJ2-1; the D gene is possibly TRBD2 (6 bases). V shed 1 base and J shed 5 bases, with 15 bases lying between them. The CDR3 has 16 residues. The germline CDR1 and CDR2 sequences are LGHNA and YSLEER. CDR3 DNA sequence: TGCGCCAGCAGCCAAGGGGGGGTACGGTTGAACAATGAGCAGTTCTTC. Its translation: CASSQGGVRLNNEQFF.

V is TRBV18 and J is TRBJ1-5; 8 bases fit TRBD1. Looked up from germline, CDR1 is KGHSH and CDR2 is LQKENI. The CDR3 loop spans 18 amino acids. V lost 3 bases to trimming and J lost 2 bases; unmatched junction nucleotides: 12. In DNA form, the CDR3 reads TGTGCCAGCTCACCTTTAAAACAGGGGGTAGATGGCAATCAGCCCCAGCATTTT. Its protein is CASSPLKQGVDGNQPQHF.

This rearrangement joins TRBV19 to TRBJ2-7, with a weak D call TRBD2 (6 bases). Germline CDR1 and CDR2: LNHDA and SQIVND (reference sequence). V shed 1 base and J shed 4 bases, with 14 bases lying between them. This CDR3 comprises 15 residues. The CDR3 bases are TGTGCCAGTAGTATAGGGCGGGGCACCAAATACGAGCAGTACTTC. Translation gives CASSIGRGTKYEQYF.

The V gene is TRBV5-6, the J gene TRBJ2-7; 9 bases agree with TRBD2. The germline V gene encodes CDR1 SGHDT and CDR2 YYEEEE. The CDR3 contains 18 residues. Trimming took 0 bases from V and 0 from J; bases not matched to a gene: 10. The CDR3 spells CASSLAWSSGAISYEQYF. The CDR3 DNA reads as TGTGCCAGCAGCTTGGCCTGGTCTAGCGGGGCTATCTCCTACGAGCAGTACTTC.

This rearrangement joins TRBV11-1 to TRBJ2-7; 8 bases agree with TRBD1. The CDR3 extends over 14 amino acids. Trimming cost V 4 bases and J 4 bases; bases outside gene matches: 6. Germline V gives CDR1 SGHAT, CDR2 FQDESV (reference sequence). DNA for the CDR3: TGTGCCAGCAGCTGGCGGACAGGGATGTACGAGCAGTACTTC. It is translated as CASSWRTGMYEQYF.

The chain has TRBV7-9 and TRBJ1-4, with TRBD1 matching over 7 bases. Germline V gene lookup returns CDR1 SEHNR and CDR2 FQNEAQ (reference sequence). V lost 4 bases, J lost 4 bases, and 9 bases stayed unmatched. The CDR3 runs to 16 residues. The CDR3 coding sequence is TGTGCCAGCAGCTCTCAGGGGGGCGATAGTAATGAAAAACTGTTTTTT. This sequence encodes CASSSQGGDSNEKLFF.

The rearrangement uses TRBV6-1 and TRBJ2-4; TRBD1 aligns across 7 bases. V lost 6 bases and J lost 5; bases outside the gene matches: 7. Germline V lookup: CDR1 MNHNS, CDR2 SASEGT. The CDR3 covers 14 residues. The CDR3 bases are TGTGCCAGCAGACCTAGACAGGGCCAAAACATTCAGTACTTC. Residues: CASRPRQGQNIQYF.

CDR3 nucleotides: TGTGCCAGCGCCCGACAGTCGGGGGAGTCCTACGAGCAGTACTTC. Protein: CASARQSGESYEQYF. This chain joins TRBV6-1 and TRBJ2-7; D might be TRBD2 (6 bases). Per the germline V gene, CDR1 is MNHNS and CDR2 is SASEGT. V was cut by 8 bases and J by 1 base, with 18 bases left in between. This CDR3 has 15 amino acids.

The chain is built from TRBV9 and TRBJ2-7; TRBD1 is a possible D gene (6 bases). Trimming removed 0 bases from V and 4 bases from J, with 14 bases in between. Germline values: CDR1 SGDLS, CDR2 YYNGEE. The CDR3 totals 15 residues. The CDR3 DNA reads TGTGCCAGCAGCGTAGAGGACAGCCCGAGGTACGAGCAGTACTTC. Its translation is CASSVEDSPRYEQYF.

J is TRBJ2-1 and V is TRBV11-2; 9 bases are a match to TRBD1. Trimming removed 5 bases from V and 6 bases from J; junction bases left unmatched: 8. Germline values: CDR1 SGHAT, CDR2 FQNNGV. This CDR3 contains 15 residues. In DNA, the CDR3 is TGTGCCAGCAGCACCCGTCGACAGGGGGGCAATGAGCAGTTCTTC. Translation gives CASSTRRQGGNEQFF.

This clone is medium-sized by share. J is TRBJ1-2 and V is TRBV6-1; D gene ambiguous. The germline V gene encodes CDR1 MNHNS and CDR2 SASEGT. The CDR3 runs 14 residues. V was shortened by 2 bases and J by 0 bases, with 7 bases between the two germline ends. The CDR3 bases are TGTGCCAGCAGTGAACCGACTCCTAACTATGGCTACACCTTC. Translation: CASSEPTPNYGYTF.

The chain uses TRBV5-1 and TRBJ2-7; the match to TRBD1 covers 7 bases. This CDR3 comprises 14 residues. Germline CDR1 and CDR2: SGHRS and YFSETQ. The V segment lost 0 bases and the J segment 6 bases; nucleotides outside the gene matches: 6. The CDR3 protein is CASSLGQGPSEQYF. The CDR3 coding sequence is TGCGCCAGCAGCTTGGGACAGGGACCAAGCGAGCAGTACTTC.